This T cell receptor (beta chain) was found in a study of graft-versus-host responses after intestinal transplantation. Broader study findings: Allograft graft-versus-host to host-versus-graft clonal ratios ran high in patients with graft-donor T cell macrochimerism.

Assay: immunoSEQ multiplex PCR; the TCRdb copy retains only in-frame clones and omits some. The data show around 87,000 clones, just under 95% seen once. A word on this clone: Antigen: not known.

From germline, CDR1 is SGHTA and CDR2 FQGNSA. The CDR3 extends over 15 amino acids. V gave up 5 bases and J gave up 1 base, with 14 bases separating them. The clonotype comes from a human donor who was the organ donor for an intestinal transplant. This chain uses TRBV7-2 with TRBJ1-1, with D hard to call. The sample consisted of unstimulated CD8+ T cells sorted from spleen or lymph node cells, taken before transplant. The CDR3 region is CASSLLGVGNTEAFF. The CDR3 bases are TGTGCCAGCAGCCTCCTCGGGGTTGGGAACACTGAAGCTTTCTTT.